This T cell receptor (beta chain) was profiled in a study of cytomegalovirus exposure and HLA in healthy donors. Researchers ran the PCR with 60 Vbeta and 13 Jbeta primers. Clones were read by immunoSEQ multiplex PCR, and TCRdb kept only the in-frame ones, dropping some. The profile covers 150,000 to 200,000 clones, with around nine tenths appearing a single time and approximately 1.7% taken by the ten largest. Overall study findings and caveats: Segments of the TCR beta V type were, in most cases, productive about 87% or about 30% of the time in an earlier analysis.

For this clone: Its specificity is not known. The sample carries other DNA sequences with the same CDR3.

The clonotype originates from a woman between 18 and 29 years old in good health and CMV-seronegative. Input material: PBMCs.

The CDR3 sequence is CASSATGDTEAFF. The CDR3 coding sequence is TGCGCCAGCAGCGCCACAGGGGACACTGAAGCTTTCTTT. This chain uses TRBV5-1 with TRBJ1-1; TRBD1 matches 7 bases. V trimming: 4 bases; J trimming: 3 bases; junction bases outside the gene matches: 3. Germline CDR1 and CDR2: SGHRS and YFSETQ. The CDR3 has 13 amino acids.